This is a list of T cell receptor beta chains from one sample in a study of blood T cell dynamics during melanoma immunotherapy. TCRdb's table, derived via immunoSEQ multiplex PCR, lists solely in-frame clones and lacks some. Here the sample spans a few thousand clones, roughly 97% being singletons. The starting material was effector memory CD8+ T cells from blood, obtained from a patient treated with checkpoint blockade. All receptors derive from a human donor with melanoma. CDR3s include the opening cysteine and the closing phenylalanine or tryptophan. Each record gives: CDR3 length, V gene, clone size, J gene, D gene, CDR3 protein, CDR3 DNA. The D gene is left open where the match is weak. Clone size, where shown, is once, few, many, or a class for clones that have expanded.

cdr3_length: 14; v_call: TRBV2; clone_size: NA; j_call: TRBJ2-5; d_call: TRBD2; cdr3_aa: CASIAEGLAATQYF; cdr3_nt: TGTGCCAGCATCGCGGAGGGGCTAGCGGCGACCCAGTACTTC
cdr3_length: 13; v_call: TRBV6-5; clone_size: NA; j_call: TRBJ2-7; d_call: NA; cdr3_aa: CASSYSGGNEQYF; cdr3_nt: TGTGCCAGCAGTTACTCGGGGGGAAACGAGCAGTACTTC
cdr3_length: 12; v_call: TRBV28; clone_size: NA; j_call: TRBJ2-7; d_call: NA; cdr3_aa: CASTLGSHEQYF; cdr3_nt: TGTGCCAGCACTCTGGGCAGTCACGAGCAGTACTTC
cdr3_length: 12; v_call: TRBV30; clone_size: NA; j_call: TRBJ1-1; d_call: NA; cdr3_aa: CAWGGDGTEAFF; cdr3_nt: TGTGCCTGGGGGGGGGACGGCACTGAAGCTTTCTTT
cdr3_length: 16; v_call: TRBV13; clone_size: NA; j_call: TRBJ2-5; d_call: TRBD1; cdr3_aa: CASSLRGQGGTETQYF; cdr3_nt: TGTGCCAGCAGCTTACGGGGACAGGGAGGAACGGAGACCCAGTACTTC
cdr3_length: 14; v_call: TRBV7-9; clone_size: NA; j_call: TRBJ2-2; d_call: NA; cdr3_aa: CASSADGATGELFF; cdr3_nt: TGTGCCAGCAGCGCCGACGGCGCCACCGGGGAGCTGTTTTTT
cdr3_length: 15; v_call: TRBV29-1; clone_size: NA; j_call: TRBJ2-1; d_call: NA; cdr3_aa: CSVEDGASRGGEQFF; cdr3_nt: TGCAGCGTTGAAGATGGGGCTAGTAGGGGGGGTGAGCAGTTCTTC
cdr3_length: 15; v_call: TRBV5-8; clone_size: NA; j_call: TRBJ2-2; d_call: NA; cdr3_aa: CASSFIPANTGELFF; cdr3_nt: TGTGCCAGCAGCTTTATACCCGCGAACACCGGGGAGCTGTTTTTT
cdr3_length: 12; v_call: TRBV30; clone_size: NA; j_call: TRBJ2-7; d_call: NA; cdr3_aa: CAWSVRSDEQYF; cdr3_nt: TGTGCCTGGAGTGTAAGATCGGACGAGCAGTACTTC
cdr3_length: 13; v_call: TRBV28; clone_size: NA; j_call: TRBJ2-1; d_call: NA; cdr3_aa: CAIWGSSYNEQFF; cdr3_nt: TGTGCTATTTGGGGTAGCTCCTACAATGAGCAGTTCTTC
cdr3_length: 11; v_call: TRBV10-3; clone_size: NA; j_call: TRBJ2-7; d_call: NA; cdr3_aa: CAISGTYEQYF; cdr3_nt: TGTGCCATCAGTGGAACCTACGAGCAGTACTTC
cdr3_length: 17; v_call: TRBV5-1; clone_size: once; j_call: TRBJ2-1; d_call: TRBD1; cdr3_aa: CASSLGPTGNLYNEQFF; cdr3_nt: TGCGCCAGCAGCTTGGGTCCGACAGGGAACCTATACAATGAGCAGTTCTTC
cdr3_length: 13; v_call: TRBV4-2; clone_size: NA; j_call: TRBJ1-1; d_call: NA; cdr3_aa: CASSQGDHTEAFF; cdr3_nt: TGTGCCAGCAGCCAAGGGGACCACACTGAAGCTTTCTTT
cdr3_length: 15; v_call: TRBV27; clone_size: NA; j_call: TRBJ2-7; d_call: TRBD1; cdr3_aa: CASSPQTGNSYEQYF; cdr3_nt: TGTGCCAGCAGTCCCCAGACAGGGAACTCCTACGAGCAGTACTTC
cdr3_length: 15; v_call: TRBV28; clone_size: NA; j_call: TRBJ1-5; d_call: TRBD1; cdr3_aa: CASSARDSVNQPQHF; cdr3_nt: TGTGCCAGCAGTGCCCGGGACAGTGTTAATCAGCCCCAGCATTTT
cdr3_length: 14; v_call: TRBV30; clone_size: NA; j_call: TRBJ1-6; d_call: NA; cdr3_aa: CAWTPWDYNSPLHF; cdr3_nt: TGTGCCTGGACCCCCTGGGACTATAATTCACCCCTCCACTTT
cdr3_length: 16; v_call: TRBV6-4; clone_size: once; j_call: TRBJ2-7; d_call: TRBD1; cdr3_aa: CASSDYCGGQGGEQYF; cdr3_nt: TGTGCCAGCAGTGACTATTGCGGGGGACAGGGTGGTGAGCAGTACTTC
cdr3_length: 13; v_call: TRBV4-3; clone_size: once; j_call: TRBJ1-2; d_call: NA; cdr3_aa: CASSREQDYGYTF; cdr3_nt: TGCGCCAGCAGCCGTGAACAGGACTATGGCTACACCTTC
cdr3_length: 14; v_call: TRBV29-1; clone_size: NA; j_call: TRBJ1-1; d_call: TRBD1; cdr3_aa: CSAKTGGAGTEAFF; cdr3_nt: TGCAGCGCAAAGACAGGGGGTGCCGGCACTGAAGCTTTCTTT
cdr3_length: 15; v_call: TRBV15; clone_size: NA; j_call: TRBJ2-7; d_call: TRBD1; cdr3_aa: CATSSVRDSFYEQYF; cdr3_nt: TGTGCCACCAGCAGTGTCCGGGACAGCTTCTACGAGCAGTACTTC
cdr3_length: 11; v_call: TRBV7-9; clone_size: once; j_call: TRBJ2-1; d_call: NA; cdr3_aa: CASTNVNEQFF; cdr3_nt: TGTGCCAGCACCAACGTGAATGAGCAGTTCTTC
cdr3_length: 15; v_call: TRBV6-5; clone_size: NA; j_call: TRBJ2-2; d_call: NA; cdr3_aa: CASSYSTIGARELFF; cdr3_nt: TGTGCCAGCAGTTACTCGACAATCGGAGCCAGGGAGCTGTTTTTT
cdr3_length: 15; v_call: TRBV9; clone_size: NA; j_call: TRBJ2-7; d_call: NA; cdr3_aa: CASSVGWGAGYEQYF; cdr3_nt: TGTGCCAGCAGCGTAGGATGGGGCGCGGGTTACGAGCAGTACTTC
cdr3_length: 16; v_call: TRBV27; clone_size: NA; j_call: TRBJ2-1; d_call: TRBD1; cdr3_aa: CASRPNRDRSYNEQFF; cdr3_nt: TGTGCCAGCAGACCGAACCGGGACAGGTCCTACAATGAGCAGTTCTTC
cdr3_length: 14; v_call: TRBV2; clone_size: NA; j_call: TRBJ2-2; d_call: NA; cdr3_aa: CASSGTANTGELFF; cdr3_nt: TGTGCCAGCAGTGGGACAGCGAACACCGGGGAGCTGTTTTTT
cdr3_length: 12; v_call: TRBV28; clone_size: once; j_call: TRBJ1-2; d_call: NA; cdr3_aa: CASSAGNLGYTF; cdr3_nt: TGTGCCAGCAGTGCAGGGAATCTGGGCTACACCTTC
cdr3_length: 16; v_call: TRBV15; clone_size: NA; j_call: TRBJ1-3; d_call: NA; cdr3_aa: CATTEGHGSSGNTIYF; cdr3_nt: TGTGCCACCACCGAGGGACATGGGTCCTCTGGAAACACCATATATTTT
cdr3_length: 16; v_call: TRBV7-9; clone_size: NA; j_call: TRBJ2-1; d_call: TRBD2; cdr3_aa: CASSLEAGGPNNEQFF; cdr3_nt: TGTGCCAGCAGCTTAGAGGCGGGAGGGCCTAACAATGAGCAGTTCTTC
cdr3_length: 13; v_call: TRBV9; clone_size: NA; j_call: TRBJ2-7; d_call: TRBD2; cdr3_aa: CASSTQGGVEQYF; cdr3_nt: TGTGCCAGCAGCACTCAGGGAGGGGTCGAGCAGTACTTC
cdr3_length: 14; v_call: TRBV7-9; clone_size: few; j_call: TRBJ1-3; d_call: NA; cdr3_aa: CASSLSGDGNTIYF; cdr3_nt: TGTGCCAGCAGCTTGTCCGGGGACGGAAACACCATATATTTT
cdr3_length: 16; v_call: TRBV9; clone_size: NA; j_call: TRBJ2-5; d_call: TRBD2; cdr3_aa: CASSVGTSGLGETQYF; cdr3_nt: TGTGCCAGCAGCGTAGGCACTAGCGGTCTAGGTGAGACCCAGTACTTC
cdr3_length: 16; v_call: TRBV2; clone_size: NA; j_call: TRBJ2-2; d_call: TRBD2; cdr3_aa: CASSEVGGREPGELFF; cdr3_nt: TGTGCCAGCAGTGAAGTGGGCGGGCGGGAGCCCGGGGAGCTGTTTTTT
cdr3_length: 15; v_call: TRBV19; clone_size: NA; j_call: TRBJ2-7; d_call: TRBD1; cdr3_aa: CASSDPGQGFYEQYF; cdr3_nt: TGTGCCAGTAGTGACCCGGGACAGGGTTTTTACGAGCAGTACTTC
cdr3_length: 15; v_call: TRBV5-8; clone_size: once; j_call: TRBJ1-1; d_call: TRBD1; cdr3_aa: CASSLRTGGMSEAFF; cdr3_nt: TGTGCCAGCAGCCTGCGGACAGGGGGAATGTCTGAAGCTTTCTTT